Sequencing of this T cell receptor (beta chain) was carried out in a study of T-cell reconstitution after alpha-beta-depleted transplantation in children. Broader study findings: Where some patients showed high TCRbeta diversity at day 60, it came from recipient T cells and thymic progenitors that had survived.

The V gene's germline CDR1 is SQVTM and CDR2 ANQGSEA. Trimming cost V 3 bases and J 4 bases; bases outside gene matches: 8. The CDR3 runs to 14 residues. Notes on this clonotype: Its target is unknown.

TCRbeta library preparation incorporated unique molecular identifiers. Each CDR3 protein gets one entry after TCRdb re-called the PCR reads with MiXCR. The sample yields roughly 400,000 distinct CDR3 sequences, about 40% seen once. The receptor's source is a girl aged 2-10 years with aplastic anemia, due to receive a stem cell transplant. The specimen was PBMCs, collected before TCRalphabeta/CD19-depleted stem cell transplant. The chain combines TRBV29-1 with TRBJ2-7; TRBD1 agrees at 8 bases. CDR3 sequence: CSVEYPGGPYEQYF. The CDR3 DNA is TGCAGCGTTGAGTACCCAGGGGGCCCATACGAGCAGTACTTC.